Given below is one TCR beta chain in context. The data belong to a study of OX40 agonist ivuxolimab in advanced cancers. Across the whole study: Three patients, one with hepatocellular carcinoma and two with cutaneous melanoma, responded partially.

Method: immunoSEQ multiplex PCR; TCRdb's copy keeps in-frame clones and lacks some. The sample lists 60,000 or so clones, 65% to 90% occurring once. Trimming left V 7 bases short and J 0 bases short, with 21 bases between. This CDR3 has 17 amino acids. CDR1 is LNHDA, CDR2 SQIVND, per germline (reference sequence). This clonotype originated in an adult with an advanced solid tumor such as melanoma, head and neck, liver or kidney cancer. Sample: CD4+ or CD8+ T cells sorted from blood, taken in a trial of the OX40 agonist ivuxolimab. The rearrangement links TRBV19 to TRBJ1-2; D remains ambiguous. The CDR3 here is CASTPRVTGSSNYGYTF. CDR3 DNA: TGTGCCAGTACCCCCCGGGTAACGGGATCTTCTAACTATGGCTACACCTTC.